The 3 T cell receptor beta chains presented below share a single source sample, sequenced in a study of T-cell reconstitution after alpha-beta-depleted transplantation in children. Preparation of the TCRbeta library involved a method that used unique molecular identifiers. One entry per CDR3 protein results from TCRdb running MiXCR on the PCR reads. Among approximately 350,000 distinct CDR3 sequences listed, around 10% were seen once. This material consisted of PBMCs from the stem cell graft donor, taken from the stem cell graft. These receptors all come from a human donor who donated a stem cell graft to a child with acute lymphoblastic leukemia.

This clonotype was seen a few times. The chain couples TRBV7-8 to TRBJ2-4; 8 bases line up with TRBD2. The J segment lost 7 bases and the V segment lost 4 bases, leaving 15 bases of the junction unmatched. The CDR3 covers 17 residues. Germline CDR1 SGHVS, CDR2 FQNEAQ. CDR3 residues: CASSSLPWAGGDNIQYF. CDR3 nucleotides: TGTGCCAGCAGCTCTTTACCGTGGGCGGGGGGTGATAACATTCAGTACTTC.

This clonotype was recorded a few times. The chain couples TRBV9 to TRBJ1-3; TRBD1 is a possible D gene (5 bases). The germline V and J ends were trimmed by 0 bases and 0 bases, with 13 bases remaining between them. CDR1 SGDLS and CDR2 YYNGEE come from the germline V gene. This CDR3 region has 17 residues. CDR3 sequence (DNA): TGTGCCAGCAGCGTAGACCCACGGGGCCGCTCTGGAAACACCATATATTTT. This gives the protein CASSVDPRGRSGNTIYF.

This clonotype was detected a few times. V is TRBV4-1 and J is TRBJ2-7, with TRBD2 matching 7 bases. The CDR3 runs 15 residues. V shed 1 base and J 3 bases; nucleotides not matched to a gene: 6. Germline V CDR1 and CDR2: MGHRA, YSYEKL. The chain's CDR3 is CASSQAGLPSYEQYF. In DNA form, the CDR3 reads TGCGCCAGCAGCCAAGCGGGACTACCTAGCTACGAGCAGTACTTC.